This is a list of T cell receptor beta chains from one sample in a study of blood T cell repertoires in COVID-19. Sequencing used immunoSEQ multiplex PCR; TCRdb keeps in-frame clones, though not all of them. The sample has around 400,000 clones, around 92% seen once; the top ten hold roughly 1.2%. What was sequenced was peripheral blood. Source of these receptors: a man aged 40-49 years with acute or convalescent COVID-19. CDR3s include the opening cysteine and the closing phenylalanine or tryptophan. D genes are given only for firm matches. Clone size is given for some rows only: seen once, a few or many times, or a class if the clone is expanded.

abundance	d_gene	v_gene	j_gene	CDR3aa	CDR3nt
.	.	TRBV9	TRBJ1-3	CASSEQNLSGNTIYF	TGTGCCAGCAGCGAACAGAACCTCTCTGGAAACACCATATATTTT
once	TRBD1	TRBV4-1	TRBJ1-2	CASSQPTGGVSGYTF	TGCGCCAGCAGCCAACCGACAGGGGGCGTGAGTGGCTACACCTTC
few	TRBD1	TRBV5-1	TRBJ2-7	CASSTGTGSYEQYF	TGCGCCAGCAGCACCGGGACAGGGAGTTACGAGCAGTACTTC
.	TRBD1	TRBV7-3	TRBJ1-5	CASSRDRRHQPQHF	TGTGCCAGCAGCCGGGACAGGAGACATCAGCCCCAGCATTTT
once	.	TRBV30	TRBJ1-1	CAWSLQGNTEAFF	TGTGCCTGGAGTCTACAGGGGAACACTGAAGCTTTCTTT
.	TRBD1	TRBV28	TRBJ1-2	CASSENDRALYYGYTF	TGTGCCAGCAGTGAGAACGACAGGGCGCTATACTATGGCTACACCTTC
.	TRBD1	TRBV14	TRBJ1-1	CASSTPPSGGNYYYTEAFF	TGTGCCAGCAGCACGCCACCATCAGGGGGCAACTATTACTACACTGAAGCTTTCTTT
many	.	TRBV12-2	TRBJ1-6	CASRSRQGARNNSPLHF	TGTGCAAGTCGCTCGAGACAGGGGGCGCGGAATAATTCACCCCTCCACTTT
once	TRBD1	TRBV18	TRBJ1-6	CASSAGTGINSPLHF	TGTGCCAGCTCGGCCGGGACAGGGATTAATTCACCCCTCCACTTT
.	.	TRBV28	TRBJ2-2	CASRRNRATGELFF	TGTGCCAGCAGGCGCAACAGGGCCACCGGGGAGCTGTTTTTT
.	TRBD1	TRBV27	TRBJ2-2	CASSLKGAHWNGELFF	TGTGCCAGCAGTTTAAAGGGGGCGCATTGGAACGGGGAGCTGTTTTTT
.	.	TRBV27	TRBJ1-1	CASSGQSLRRGEAFF	TGTGCCAGCAGTGGTCAAAGTCTTCGTCGCGGGGAAGCTTTCTTT
.	TRBD1	TRBV27	TRBJ1-5	CASRSDRVGPQHF	TGTGCCAGCAGATCCGACAGGGTAGGGCCCCAGCATTTT
few	.	TRBV7-9	TRBJ1-4	CASSLESLSEKLFF	TGTGCCAGCAGCCTAGAATCTCTCAGTGAAAAACTGTTTTTT
.	.	TRBV5-1	TRBJ1-1	CASSLSGYDTEAFF	TGCGCCAGCAGCCTCTCAGGCTACGACACTGAAGCTTTCTTT
.	TRBD2	TRBV3-1/TRBV3-2	TRBJ2-1	CASSPGTSGYNEQFF	TGTGCCAGCAGCCCCGGGACTAGCGGGTACAATGAGCAGTTCTTC
once	TRBD2	TRBV7-2	TRBJ2-7	CASSQPGGLAGWSSYEQYF	TGTGCCAGCAGCCAACCCGGGGGGCTAGCGGGATGGAGCTCCTACGAGCAGTACTTC
.	.	TRBV24-1	TRBJ2-5	CATRRGQSYQETQYF	TGTGCCACCAGGCGCGGGCAGTCCTACCAAGAGACCCAGTACTTC
.	TRBD1	TRBV23-1	TRBJ2-7	CASSLPGQDRTSYEQYF	TGCGCCAGCAGTCTCCCCGGCCAGGACAGGACCTCCTACGAGCAGTACTTC
.	.	TRBV9	TRBJ2-3	CASRGLSTDTQYF	TGTGCCAGCAGGGGGCTATCCACAGATACGCAGTATTTT
once	.	TRBV18	TRBJ2-7	CASSPGYREFSYEQYF	TGTGCCAGCTCACCAGGATACAGGGAGTTCTCCTACGAGCAGTACTTC
.	TRBD1	TRBV7-9	TRBJ1-2	CASSGDRGRDHGYTF	TGTGCCAGCAGCGGCGACAGGGGGCGGGACCATGGCTACACCTTC
.	TRBD2	TRBV29-1	TRBJ2-7	CSVGGGSSYEQYF	TGCAGCGTTGGCGGCGGGAGCTCCTACGAGCAGTACTTC
.	.	TRBV2	TRBJ1-5	CASTWRDNQPQHF	TGTGCCAGCACTTGGCGGGACAATCAGCCCCAGCATTTT
.	.	TRBV9	TRBJ1-1	CASSQTVGETEAFF	TGTGCCAGCAGTCAGACAGTTGGAGAGACTGAAGCTTTCTTT
.	.	TRBV11-2	TRBJ1-4	CASSPPGNEKLFF	TGTGCCAGCAGCCCACCGGGGAATGAAAAACTGTTTTTT
.	.	TRBV19	TRBJ2-1	CASSLNSYYNEQFF	TGTGCCAGTAGCCTCAACAGCTACTACAATGAGCAGTTCTTC
once	.	TRBV27	TRBJ2-1	CASSFPRSGNNEQFF	TGTGCCAGCAGTTTCCCGCGATCGGGGAACAATGAGCAGTTCTTC
few	.	TRBV30	TRBJ1-1	CAWNPGRTEAFF	TGTGCCTGGAACCCAGGGAGGACTGAAGCTTTCTTT
.	.	TRBV30	TRBJ1-1	CASNTGFATEAFF	TGTGCCTCAAATACAGGGTTTGCCACTGAAGCTTTCTTT
.	.	TRBV24-1	TRBJ2-7	CATSSRGSAEQYF	TGTGCCACCAGTTCCCGGGGATCAGCCGAGCAGTACTTC
.	.	TRBV27	TRBJ2-7	CASSLGGSYEQYF	TGTGCCAGCAGTTTAGGCGGCTCCTACGAGCAGTACTTC
.	.	TRBV7-9	TRBJ2-1	CASSIFIDEQFF	TGTGCCAGCAGCATTTTTATCGATGAGCAGTTCTTC
.	.	TRBV28	TRBJ2-5	CASARRRGRETQYF	TGTGCCAGCGCCCGACGCCGGGGGAGGGAGACCCAGTACTTC
.	.	TRBV7-2	TRBJ2-7	CASSLGGGLAPYEQYF	TGTGCCAGCAGCTTAGGCGGAGGATTAGCCCCCTACGAGCAGTACTTC
.	.	TRBV27	TRBJ2-1	CASRLTSTSLNEQFF	TGTGCCAGCAGGCTAACTAGTACAAGTTTAAATGAGCAGTTCTTC
.	.	TRBV4-2	TRBJ2-3	CASSQDSSDSADTQYF	TGTGCCAGCAGCCAAGATTCTAGCGATAGCGCAGATACGCAGTATTTT
few	TRBD2	TRBV6-1	TRBJ2-1	CASSESVGRAHNEQFF	TGTGCCAGCAGTGAATCCGTCGGGAGGGCCCACAATGAGCAGTTCTTC
.	TRBD2	TRBV5-1	TRBJ2-1	CASSLALAGLNEQFF	TGCGCCAGCAGCTTGGCACTAGCGGGACTGAATGAGCAGTTCTTC
.	.	TRBV28	TRBJ1-5	CASSSTPREADQPQHF	TGTGCCAGCAGTTCCACCCCGCGGGAAGCGGATCAGCCCCAGCATTTT
.	.	TRBV18	TRBJ1-4	CASSPYTTNEKLFF	TGTGCCAGCTCACCGTATACAACTAATGAAAAACTGTTTTTT
once	TRBD1	TRBV4-1	TRBJ1-1	CASRIRGQGLVEAFF	TGCGCCAGCAGAATCCGGGGACAGGGCCTGGTTGAAGCTTTCTTT
.	TRBD1	TRBV7-9	TRBJ1-2	CASSSETGGGGYGYTF	TGTGCCAGCAGCTCCGAGACCGGAGGGGGCGGGTATGGCTACACCTTC
.	.	TRBV6-1	TRBJ2-4	CASSEALTSKNIQYF	TGTGCCAGCAGTGAAGCGCTTACATCAAAAAACATTCAGTACTTC
.	TRBD2	TRBV4-1	TRBJ2-4	CASSQVIAGAKNIQYF	TGCGCCAGCAGCCAAGTGATAGCGGGAGCCAAAAACATTCAGTACTTC